The next 5 T cell receptor beta chains were all read from a single sample in a study of blood T cell repertoires in COVID-19. Clones were read by immunoSEQ multiplex PCR, and TCRdb kept only the in-frame ones, dropping some. The data hold around 60,000 clones, with roughly 89% observed a single time. The specimen was peripheral blood. The receptors originated from a woman of 80 years or more with acute or convalescent COVID-19.

The J gene is TRBJ1-2, the V gene TRBV6-6, with D maybe TRBD1 (6 bases). The CDR3 contains 13 residues. The germline CDR1 and CDR2 sequences are MNHNY and SVGAGI (reference sequence). The V gene lost 6 bases and the J gene lost 7 bases, with 15 bases spanning the gap. CDR3 sequence: CASRAQGGSGYTF. CDR3 DNA sequence: TGTGCCAGCAGAGCACAGGGTGGGTCTGGCTACACCTTC.

CDR3 nucleotides: TGTGCCAGCAGCCCCCGGGGGGGGGCTGGGCATGGCTACACCTTC. The encoded protein is CASSPRGGAGHGYTF. The rearrangement links TRBV16 to TRBJ1-2, with a possible D match to TRBD1 (6 bases). Trimming stripped 4 bases from V and 6 bases from J, with 18 bases between. The V gene's germline CDR1 is KGHSY and CDR2 FQNENV. This CDR3 is 15 amino acids long.

In DNA form, the CDR3 reads TGTGCCAGCAGCCCAGCTGGGAGATCGTATGGCTACACCTTC. It is translated as CASSPAGRSYGYTF. The chain couples TRBV7-2 to TRBJ1-2; no reliable D call. Germline loops: CDR1 SGHTA, CDR2 FQGNSA. V lost 5 bases to trimming and J lost 5 bases, with 15 bases between them. The CDR3 loop spans 14 amino acids.

J is TRBJ1-2 and V is TRBV5-4; maybe TRBD1 (5 bases). The ends were cut back, 0 bases at V and 3 bases at J, with 15 bases in the middle. The V gene's germline CDR1 is SGHNT and CDR2 YYREEE (reference sequence). This CDR3 comprises 16 residues. CDR3 coding DNA: TGTGCCAGCAGCTTGGGGGGCCCAGGGAGGGACTATGGCTACACCTTC. Protein product: CASSLGGPGRDYGYTF.

The J gene is TRBJ1-2, the V gene TRBV7-2, with D tentatively TRBD1 (6 bases). V lost 4 bases and J 5 bases, leaving 8 bases between the germline ends. Germline V gives CDR1 SGHTA, CDR2 FQGNSA. The CDR3 runs to 12 residues. The CDR3 region is CASSSDSYGYTF. The CDR3 nucleotides are TGTGCCAGCAGCTCGGACAGTTATGGCTACACCTTC.